The TCR beta chain described here comes from a study of cytotoxic CD8 clonotypes in ibrutinib-treated CLL. The CDR3 is 13 amino acids. V lost 4 bases, J lost 3 bases, and 10 bases lay in between. CDR1 is SGHTA and CDR2 is FQGTGA in the germline V gene. This clone occurred a few times. TCRdb keeps only in-frame clones here, not all; method: immunoSEQ multiplex PCR. The sample records 150,000 to 200,000 clones, approximately 90% being singletons. This sequence was found in a human donor with chronic lymphocytic leukemia. This specimen consisted of PBMCs, obtained at disease progression, from a patient treated with ibrutinib. The J gene is TRBJ2-7, the V gene TRBV7-3; D is possibly TRBD1 or TRBD2 (5 bases each). CDR3 protein: CASSSRGGYEQYF. The CDR3 nucleotides are TGTGCCAGCAGCTCCCGTGGGGGCTACGAGCAGTACTTC. Variable domain in full (rest from reference TRBV7-3 and TRBJ2-7): GAGVSQTPSNKVTEKGKYVELRCDPISGHTALYWYRQSLGQGPEFLIYFQGTGAADDSGLPNDRFFAVRPEGSVSTLKIQRTERGDSAVYLCASSSRGGYEQYFGPGTRLTVT.